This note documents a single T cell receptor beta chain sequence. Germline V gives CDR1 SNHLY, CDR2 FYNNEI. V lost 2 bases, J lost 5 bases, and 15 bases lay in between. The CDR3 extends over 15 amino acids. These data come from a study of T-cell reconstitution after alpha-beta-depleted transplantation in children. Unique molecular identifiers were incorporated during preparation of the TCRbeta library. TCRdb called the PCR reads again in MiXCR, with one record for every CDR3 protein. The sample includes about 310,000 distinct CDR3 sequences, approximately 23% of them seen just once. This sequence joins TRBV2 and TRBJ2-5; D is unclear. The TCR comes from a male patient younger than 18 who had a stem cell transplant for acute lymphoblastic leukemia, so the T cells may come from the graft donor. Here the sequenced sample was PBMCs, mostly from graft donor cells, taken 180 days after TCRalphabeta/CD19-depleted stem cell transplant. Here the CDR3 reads CASSESLGRRETQYF. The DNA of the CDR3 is TGTGCCAGCAGTGAAAGTTTGGGTAGGCGGGAGACCCAGTACTTC.